This T cell receptor beta chain was identified during a study of T cell repertoires in cytomegalovirus infection. About the study: The study used recently identified HLA-C-restricted and well-studied HLA-B-restricted CMV epitopes. Both a matching HLA type and CMV infection were indicated by public TCR beta signatures.

With respect to this clonotype: Its antigen is not identified.

General study points: There were carriers of CMV plus the relevant HLA, and cumulative public TCR beta family frequency identified them.

TCRdb redid the calling of the reads with MiXCR, one entry per CDR3 protein. The sample shows approximately 590,000 distinct CDR3 sequences, around 40% of them seen only once. The specimen was cultured PBMCs, collected from culture after CMV antigen stimulation. The TCR originated in a human donor in good health (CMV status not recorded). Some clones in this sample may be carry-over from other donors' samples.

The CDR3: CSAQTKNYGYTF. The DNA of the CDR3 is TGCAGTGCCCAGACCAAAAACTATGGCTACACCTTC. The chain carries TRBV20-1 and TRBJ1-2; D is unresolved. Trimming left V 6 bases short and J 2 bases short, with 10 bases between. There are 12 residues in the CDR3. Germline lookup yields CDR1 DFQATT and CDR2 SNEGSKA (reference sequence).